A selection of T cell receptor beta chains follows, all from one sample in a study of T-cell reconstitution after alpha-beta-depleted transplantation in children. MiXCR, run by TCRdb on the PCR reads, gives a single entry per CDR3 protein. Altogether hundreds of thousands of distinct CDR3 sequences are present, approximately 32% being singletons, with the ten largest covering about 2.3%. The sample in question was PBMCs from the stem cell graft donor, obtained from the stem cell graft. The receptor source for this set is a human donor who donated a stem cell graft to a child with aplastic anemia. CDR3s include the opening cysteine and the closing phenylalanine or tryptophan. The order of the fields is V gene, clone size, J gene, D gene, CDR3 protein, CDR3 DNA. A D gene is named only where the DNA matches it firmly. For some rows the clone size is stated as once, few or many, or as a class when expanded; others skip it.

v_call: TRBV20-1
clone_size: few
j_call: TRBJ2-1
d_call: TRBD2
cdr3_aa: CSARSLSGRGYNEQFF
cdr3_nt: TGCAGTGCTAGATCCCTAAGCGGGAGGGGATACAATGAGCAGTTCTTC

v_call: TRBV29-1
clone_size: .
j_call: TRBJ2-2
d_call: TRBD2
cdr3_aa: CSAGGLAGVSPGELFF
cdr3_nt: TGCAGCGCTGGTGGTCTAGCGGGAGTTTCACCCGGGGAGCTGTTTTTT

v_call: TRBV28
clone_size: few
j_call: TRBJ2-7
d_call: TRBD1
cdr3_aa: CASSPLGQVSYEQYF
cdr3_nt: TGTGCCAGCAGCCCGCTCGGACAGGTCTCCTACGAGCAGTACTTC

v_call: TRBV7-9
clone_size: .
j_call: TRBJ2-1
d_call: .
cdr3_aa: CASSLGTDWGNEQFF
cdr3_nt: TGTGCCAGCAGCTTAGGCACCGACTGGGGGAATGAGCAGTTCTTC

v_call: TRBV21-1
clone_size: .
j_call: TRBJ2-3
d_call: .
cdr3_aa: CASSKGSTGSSTDTQYF
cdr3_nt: TGTGCCAGCAGCAAAGGGAGTACAGGGTCTAGCACAGATACGCAGTATTTT

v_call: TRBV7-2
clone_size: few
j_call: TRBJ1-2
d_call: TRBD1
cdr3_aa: CASSYGTGWGYGYTF
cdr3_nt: TGTGCCAGCAGCTATGGGACAGGGTGGGGCTATGGCTACACCTTC

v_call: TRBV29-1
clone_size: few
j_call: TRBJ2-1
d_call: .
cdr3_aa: CSVVEVISSYNEQFF
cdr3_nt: TGCAGCGTTGTGGAGGTGATCAGCTCCTACAATGAGCAGTTCTTC

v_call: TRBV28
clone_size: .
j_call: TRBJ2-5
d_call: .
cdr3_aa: CASSLALLETQYF
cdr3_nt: TGTGCCAGCAGTTTAGCACTCCTGGAGACCCAGTACTTC

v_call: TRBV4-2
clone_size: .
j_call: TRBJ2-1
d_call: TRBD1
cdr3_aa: CASSREVGTGGNNEQFF
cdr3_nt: TGTGCCAGCAGCAGGGAGGTGGGGACAGGGGGGAACAATGAGCAGTTCTTC

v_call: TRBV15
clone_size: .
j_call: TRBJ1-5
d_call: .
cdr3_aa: CATSRALSGQPQHF
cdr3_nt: TGTGCCACCAGCAGAGCCCTCAGCGGTCAGCCCCAGCATTTT

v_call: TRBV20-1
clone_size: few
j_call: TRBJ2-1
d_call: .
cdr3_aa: CSAKAAYNEQFF
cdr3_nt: TGCAGTGCTAAGGCGGCCTACAATGAGCAGTTCTTC

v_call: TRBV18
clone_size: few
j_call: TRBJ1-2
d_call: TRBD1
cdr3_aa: CASSTGTGGGYGYTF
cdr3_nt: TGTGCCAGCTCAACAGGGACAGGGGGTGGCTATGGCTACACCTTC

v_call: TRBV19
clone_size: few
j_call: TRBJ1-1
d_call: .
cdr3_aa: CVELRGENTEAFF
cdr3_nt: TGTGTCGAACTAAGGGGTGAGAACACTGAAGCTTTCTTT

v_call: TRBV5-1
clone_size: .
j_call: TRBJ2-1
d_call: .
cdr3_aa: CASSRDGLGSDEQFF
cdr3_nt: TGCGCCAGCAGCAGGGACGGCTTAGGTAGCGATGAGCAGTTCTTC